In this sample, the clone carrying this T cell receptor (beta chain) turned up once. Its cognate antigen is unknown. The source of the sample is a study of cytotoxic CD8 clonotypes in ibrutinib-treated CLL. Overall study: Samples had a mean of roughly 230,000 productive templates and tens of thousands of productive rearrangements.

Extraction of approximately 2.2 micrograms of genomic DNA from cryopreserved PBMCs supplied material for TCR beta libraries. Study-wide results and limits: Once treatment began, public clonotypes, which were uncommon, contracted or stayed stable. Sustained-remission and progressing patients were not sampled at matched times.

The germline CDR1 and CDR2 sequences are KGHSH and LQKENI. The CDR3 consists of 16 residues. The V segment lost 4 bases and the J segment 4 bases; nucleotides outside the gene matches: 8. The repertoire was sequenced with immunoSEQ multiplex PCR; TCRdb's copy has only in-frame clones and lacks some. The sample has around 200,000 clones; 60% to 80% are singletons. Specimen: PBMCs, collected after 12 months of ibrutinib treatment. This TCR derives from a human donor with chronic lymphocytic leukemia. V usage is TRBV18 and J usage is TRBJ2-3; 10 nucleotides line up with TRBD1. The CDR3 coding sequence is TGTGCCAGCTCACAAACCGGGACAGGGGTGTCAGATACGCAGTATTTT. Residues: CASSQTGTGVSDTQYF.